This TCR beta chain was captured by sequencing in a study of human T cells and chemical hapten exposure. For the study at large: It was small differences in pooled library volume that mainly caused per-sample TCR yields to vary.

This clonotype was recorded at least ten times. Time point indicated: pre-sensitization, week 0. Noted treatment: therapeutic diphenylcyclopropenone sensitization with weekly scalp DPC. Unfractionated whole blood served as the source for total RNA extraction. The study's library attached unique molecular identifiers to single cDNA molecules. Per the original data handling: Sequenced samples showed a median of around 100,000 TCRs each, with counts running from around 25,000 to 690,000. TCRdb itself ran the RACE reads through MiXCR, one entry per CDR3 protein. The V and J calls shown here were made by TCRdb, not taken from the authors' results. The table includes more than 300,000 distinct CDR3 sequences, 4.5% to 5.5% detected once. Germline-derived CDR1 and CDR2 are MDHEN and SYDVKM. Trimming cost V 5 bases and J 8 bases, with 15 bases left between them. The CDR3 is 13 amino acids.

The rearrangement joins TRBV28 to TRBJ2-5, with D perhaps matching TRBD1 or TRBD2 (6 bases each). This material consisted of whole blood, taken in connection with sensitization to the hapten diphenylcyclopropenone (DPC). This TCR was sampled from a woman aged 45 to 65 with alopecia areata. Some clones in this sample may be carry-over from other donors' samples. The CDR3 region is CASSGTGAGTQYF. The DNA of the CDR3 is TGTGCCAGCAGTGGGACGGGGGCAGGAACCCAGTACTTC.